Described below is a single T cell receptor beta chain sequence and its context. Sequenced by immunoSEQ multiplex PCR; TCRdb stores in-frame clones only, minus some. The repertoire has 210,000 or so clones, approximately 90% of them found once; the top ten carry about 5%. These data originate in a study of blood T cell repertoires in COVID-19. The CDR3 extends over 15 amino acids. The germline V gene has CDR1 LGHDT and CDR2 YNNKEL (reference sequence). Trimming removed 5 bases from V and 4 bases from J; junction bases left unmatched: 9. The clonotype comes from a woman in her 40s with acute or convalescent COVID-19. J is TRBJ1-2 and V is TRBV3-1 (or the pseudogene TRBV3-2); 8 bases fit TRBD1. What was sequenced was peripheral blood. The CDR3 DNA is TGTGCCAGCAGCTTCCGGACAGGGTTCACCTATGGCTACACCTTC. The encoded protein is CASSFRTGFTYGYTF.